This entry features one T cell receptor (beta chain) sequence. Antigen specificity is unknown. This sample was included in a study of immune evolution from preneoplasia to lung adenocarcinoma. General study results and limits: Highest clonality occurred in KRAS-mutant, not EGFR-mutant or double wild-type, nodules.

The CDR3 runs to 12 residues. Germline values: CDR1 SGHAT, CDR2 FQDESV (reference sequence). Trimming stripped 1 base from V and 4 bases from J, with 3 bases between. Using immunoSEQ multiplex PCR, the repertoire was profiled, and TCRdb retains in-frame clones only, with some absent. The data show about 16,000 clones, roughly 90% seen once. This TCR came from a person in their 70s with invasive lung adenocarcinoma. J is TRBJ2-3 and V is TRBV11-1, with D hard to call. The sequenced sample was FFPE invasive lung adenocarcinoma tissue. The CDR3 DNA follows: TGTGCCAGCAGCTTAGGGGCAGATACGCAGTATTTT. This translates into CASSLGADTQYF. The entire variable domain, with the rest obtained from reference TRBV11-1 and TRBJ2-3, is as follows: EAEVAQSPRYKITEKSQAVAFWCDPISGHATLYWYRQILGQGPELLVQFQDESVVDDSQLPKDRFSAERLKGVDSTLKIQPAELGDSAMYLCASSLGADTQYFGPGTRLTVL.